The rows below give T cell receptor beta chains drawn from one sample of a study of blood T cell repertoires in COVID-19. The data were produced by immunoSEQ multiplex PCR, yet TCRdb's version contains in-frame clones alone and is incomplete. The table includes approximately 280,000 clones, 85% to 90% detected once. Source material: PBMCs or T cells enriched from blood (not recorded which). These receptors were obtained from a woman aged 60-75 years who had recovered from COVID-19. Each CDR3 is given with its conserved first and last residue. D genes are given only for firm matches. Only part of the rows carry a size: once, few, many, or a class if the clone is expanded.

TRBJ2-4	TRBD2	TRBV15	-	TGTGCCACCAGCAGAGGTCTAGCGGGAGAGAGCAAAAACATTCAGTACTTC	CATSRGLAGESKNIQYF
TRBJ1-6	TRBD1	TRBV28	-	TGTGCCAGCGAGGGCAGGGGGAGCTCCTATAATTCACCCCTCCACTTT	CASEGRGSSYNSPLHF
TRBJ2-1	-	TRBV4-1	-	TGCGCCAGCAGCCCCGGAGATGCGTTCAATGAGCAGTTCTTC	CASSPGDAFNEQFF
TRBJ1-2	-	TRBV28	-	TGTGCCAGCAGCCCAGAAGGGGAGGACTATGGCTACACCTTC	CASSPEGEDYGYTF
TRBJ2-7	-	TRBV21-1	-	TGTGCCAGCAGCAAAATGACTCCCCGACTGGACTCCTACGAGCAGTACTTC	CASSKMTPRLDSYEQYF
TRBJ1-2	-	TRBV3-1/TRBV3-2	-	TGTGCCAGCAGCCAACCCTTGGGGGGGGCGGAGGGCTACACCTTC	CASSQPLGGAEGYTF
TRBJ2-7	-	TRBV27	-	TGTGCCAGCAGTTCACGATTAGGGGGGGGCTACGAGCAGTACTTC	CASSSRLGGGYEQYF
TRBJ2-1	TRBD2	TRBV7-9	few	TGTGCCAGCAGCAGACTAGCGGGAGGGACATACAATGAGCAGTTCTTC	CASSRLAGGTYNEQFF
TRBJ1-2	-	TRBV9	-	TGTGCCAGCAGCGTAGATTTTCAGGGTGGCTACACCTTC	CASSVDFQGGYTF
TRBJ2-2	TRBD1	TRBV18	-	TGTGCCAGCTCTTTCGGGACAGGGGATCTCGGGGAGCTGTTTTTT	CASSFGTGDLGELFF
TRBJ1-1	TRBD1	TRBV28	-	TGTGCCAGCAGCCCCGGGACAGCGAACACTGAAGCTTTCTTT	CASSPGTANTEAFF
TRBJ2-7	TRBD1	TRBV5-1	-	TGCGCCAGCAGCCCTGGACAGGGGGCGGTCTACGAGCAGTACTTC	CASSPGQGAVYEQYF
TRBJ2-1	-	TRBV5-1	few	TGCGCCAGCAGCGCGGAGTACAATGAGCAGTTCTTC	CASSAEYNEQFF
TRBJ2-5	-	TRBV11-2	-	TGTGCCAGCAGCTACGGACAGGGAGGGGGTCAAGAGACCCAGTACTTC	CASSYGQGGGQETQYF
TRBJ2-7	-	TRBV5-6	few	TGTGCCAGCAGCTGGTTCGGGGACGAGCAGTACTTC	CASSWFGDEQYF
TRBJ2-2	TRBD2	TRBV28	once	TGTGCCAGCGGAGTTTATACTAGCGGGGGCCCTACGAACACCGGGGAGCTGTTTTTT	CASGVYTSGGPTNTGELFF
TRBJ1-1	-	TRBV5-4	-	TGTGCCAGCAGCTCGGCGGGAGAGGGACACACTGAAGCTTTCTTT	CASSSAGEGHTEAFF
TRBJ1-5	TRBD1	TRBV9	-	TGTGCCAGCAGCGCCCCGACAGGGGGCGGTGATCAGCCCCAGCATTTT	CASSAPTGGGDQPQHF
TRBJ1-3	TRBD1	TRBV19	once	TGTGCCAGTAGTCTCGGACAGGCCATATATTTT	CASSLGQAIYF
TRBJ1-1	-	TRBV25-1	-	TGTGCCAGCAGGAATTGGCAGGGCACTGAAGCTTTCTTT	CASRNWQGTEAFF
TRBJ1-3	TRBD1	TRBV28	-	TGTGCCAGCAGTTTTTTAGGGACAGGGGCCTCTGGAAACACCATATATTTT	CASSFLGTGASGNTIYF
TRBJ2-1	-	TRBV5-4	-	TGTGCCAGCAGCTTGGCATTAGCTAACAATGAGCAGTTCTTC	CASSLALANNEQFF
TRBJ2-3	-	TRBV10-1	-	TGCGCCAGCAGTCGGTCCGGCGGGGACCGAGAGTATTTT	CASSRSGGDREYF
TRBJ2-7	-	TRBV5-1	-	TGCGCCAGCAGCTTGGACCCCAGGGAATACGAGCAGTACTTC	CASSLDPREYEQYF
TRBJ2-4	-	TRBV5-1	few	TGCGCCAGTTATCCAGGGTCGGAGGCCAAAAACATTCAGTACTTC	CASYPGSEAKNIQYF
TRBJ1-5	TRBD1	TRBV7-2	once	TGTGCCAGCTCCGGACAGGGGGCGAATCAGCCCCAGCATTTT	CASSGQGANQPQHF
TRBJ2-7	TRBD1	TRBV4-1	-	TGCGCCAGCAGCCAAGTCCCGGGACAGCAGGCCTACGAGCAGTACTTC	CASSQVPGQQAYEQYF
TRBJ1-2	-	TRBV5-1	-	TGCGCCAGCAGCCAGCAGCTTGGACAGACTCCCTTTTTCTATGGCTACACCTTC	CASSQQLGQTPFFYGYTF